This T cell receptor beta chain was captured in a study of OX40 agonist ivuxolimab in advanced cancers. The wider study: The group had a mean age of around 60 years, ranged from roughly 23 to 79, and was roughly 83% male. Three patients got partial responses; one had hepatocellular carcinoma and two had cutaneous melanoma.

Note on this clone: Its antigen is as yet unknown.

Per germline, CDR1 SGHVS and CDR2 FQNEAQ. CDR3 length: 13 amino acids. Trimming took 3 bases from V and 4 from J; bases not matched to a gene: 3. TCRdb's copy holds only in-frame clones and misses some; the assay was immunoSEQ multiplex PCR. The table lists roughly 29,000 clones, around 88% of them singletons. Whole-study results and caveats: Expanded peripheral T cells had an undetermined antigen specificity.

The genes are TRBV7-8 and TRBJ2-7; 7 bases are a match to TRBD2. Specimen: CD4+ or CD8+ T cells sorted from blood, collected in a trial of the OX40 agonist ivuxolimab. The receptor was isolated from an adult with an advanced solid tumor such as melanoma, head and neck, liver or kidney cancer. The CDR3 is CASSFGGGYEQYF. CDR3 nucleotide sequence: TGTGCCAGCAGCTTTGGGGGAGGGTACGAGCAGTACTTC.